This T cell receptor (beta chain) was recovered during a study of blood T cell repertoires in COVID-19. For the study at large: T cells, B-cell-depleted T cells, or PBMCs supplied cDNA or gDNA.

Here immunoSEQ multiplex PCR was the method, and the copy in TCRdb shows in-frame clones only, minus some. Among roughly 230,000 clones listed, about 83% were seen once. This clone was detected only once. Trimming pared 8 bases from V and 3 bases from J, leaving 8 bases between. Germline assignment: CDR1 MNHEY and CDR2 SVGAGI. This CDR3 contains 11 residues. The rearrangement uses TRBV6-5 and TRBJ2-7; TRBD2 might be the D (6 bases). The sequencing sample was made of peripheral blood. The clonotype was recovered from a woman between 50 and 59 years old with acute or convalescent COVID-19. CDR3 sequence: CASGRSYEQYF. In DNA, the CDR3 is TGTGCCAGCGGGAGGAGCTACGAGCAGTACTTC.